This TCR beta chain was captured in a study of Tregs in tolerant kidney transplant recipients. Study observations and caveats: Tregs expanded with activated donor B cells seemed most donor-specific. Some patients' samples used different primers over time, so nucleotide sequences weren't comparable.

Mixed chimerism was transient after nonmyeloablative marrow transplants from related graft donors. Sequencing was performed with immunoSEQ multiplex PCR; in TCRdb, only in-frame clones are kept and a portion is missing. The sample consists of about 64,000 clones, approximately 87% of them appearing once. On this clone itself: Its antigen is not identified.

The CDR3 spans 14 residues. The V and J ends lost 5 bases and 8 bases, in that order; junction bases with no gene match: 11. CDR1 is LNHNV, CDR2 YYDKDF, per germline (reference sequence). V gene TRBV15 combines with J gene TRBJ1-1, with 7 bases identical to TRBD1. This sequence originates from a human patient who received a combined kidney and bone marrow transplant. The graft donor may be the source of some T cells. This specimen consisted of CD4+ T cells from blood (PBMCs), obtained 6 months after the transplant. The CDR3 DNA follows: TGTGCCACCAGCGGAGTGAGACAGGGCGCAGAAGCTTTCTTT. This translates into CATSGVRQGAEAFF. The variable domain in full, completed from reference TRBV15 and TRBJ1-1, reads DAMVIQNPRYQVTQFGKPVTLSCSQTLNHNVMYWYQQKSSQAPKLLFHYYDKDFNNEADTPDNFQSRRPNTSFCFLDIRSPGLGDTAMYLCATSGVRQGAEAFFGQGTRLTVV.